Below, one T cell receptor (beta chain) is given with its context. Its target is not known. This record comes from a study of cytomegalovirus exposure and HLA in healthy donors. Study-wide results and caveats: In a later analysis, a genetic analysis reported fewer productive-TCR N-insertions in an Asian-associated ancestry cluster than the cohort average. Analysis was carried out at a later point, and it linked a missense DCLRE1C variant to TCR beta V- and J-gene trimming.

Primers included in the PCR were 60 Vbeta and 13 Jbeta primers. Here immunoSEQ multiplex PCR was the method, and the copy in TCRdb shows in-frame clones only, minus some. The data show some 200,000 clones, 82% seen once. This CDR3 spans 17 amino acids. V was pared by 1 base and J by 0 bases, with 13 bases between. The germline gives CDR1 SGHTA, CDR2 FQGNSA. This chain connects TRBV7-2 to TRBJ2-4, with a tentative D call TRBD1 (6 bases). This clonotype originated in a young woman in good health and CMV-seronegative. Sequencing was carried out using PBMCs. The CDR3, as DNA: TGTGCCAGCAGCTTAGGGTGGGGGACAATAGCCAAAAACATTCAGTACTTC. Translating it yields CASSLGWGTIAKNIQYF.